This entry is about one T cell receptor beta chain. Sequencing used immunoSEQ multiplex PCR; TCRdb keeps in-frame clones, though not all of them. Of some 120,000 clones in the sample, over 75% are singletons; the top ten hold around 9.4%. The entry originates in a study of control samples from healthy donors and cancer patients. Germline V lookup: CDR1 MNHEY, CDR2 SMNVEV (reference sequence). V was trimmed by 1 base and J by 6 bases, leaving 13 bases between them. This CDR3 region has 16 residues. The receptor was isolated from a man in his forties or fifties in good health. The sequenced sample was blood. The V call is TRBV27, the J call TRBJ1-6; D call uncertain. For the CDR3, the DNA is TGTGCCAGCAGTTTATTGTGGACTGGGTTTAATTCACCCCTCCACTTT. This sequence encodes CASSLLWTGFNSPLHF.